The 8 T cell receptor beta chains listed next were all sequenced from one sample in a study of T-cell reconstitution after alpha-beta-depleted transplantation in children. Preparation of the TCRbeta library was carried out with unique molecular identifiers. TCRdb reprocessed the PCR reads with MiXCR, giving one entry per CDR3 protein. The sample shows 250,000 to 300,000 distinct CDR3 sequences, 9.9% of them seen only once. The sample was PBMCs from the stem cell graft donor, taken from the stem cell graft. These receptors were obtained from a human donor who donated a stem cell graft to a child with SCID.

Note on this clonotype: A much bigger clone sits one base away, suggesting this may be a read error. V usage is TRBV7-8 and J usage is TRBJ2-5; D gene ambiguous. Trimming stripped 3 bases from V and 6 bases from J, with 5 bases between. Per the germline V gene, CDR1 is SGHVS and CDR2 is FQNEAQ. The CDR3 consists of 11 residues. The CDR3 region has the DNA TGTGCCAGCAGCTTTGTCCAGACCCAGTACTTC. Protein: CASSFVQTQYF.

This clonotype was observed a few times. CDR3 amino acids: CAARGKNTGELFF. The CDR3 DNA follows: TGTGCCGCGAGGGGCAAGAACACCGGGGAGCTGTTTTTT. The chain joins TRBV12-3 or TRBV12-4 to TRBJ2-2, with D perhaps TRBD1 or TRBD2 (5 bases each). This CDR3 spans 13 amino acids. V was clipped by 11 bases and J by 1 base, with 11 bases between them.

This clonotype showed up just a few times. A read error may produce the germline difference seen at one junction end. The chain carries TRBV6-1 and TRBJ1-1; a possible D gene is TRBD1 (6 bases). Germline V gene lookup returns CDR1 MNHNS and CDR2 SASEGT. The CDR3 has 17 residues. This CDR3 is CASREGRTVKGGTEAFF. DNA for the CDR3: TGTGCCAGCAGGGAAGGGAGGACAGTCAAAGGGGGCACTGAAGCTTTCTTT.

The table lists this clonotype with many counts. The genes are TRBV12-3 or TRBV12-4 and TRBJ2-7, with a weak D call TRBD1 (6 bases). V was cut by 1 base and J by 3 bases, with 13 bases left in between. The CDR3 loop spans 15 amino acids. The CDR3 DNA reads as TGTGCCAGCAGTTTAGTGGTACAGGGTAACTACGAGCAGTACTTC. Amino acid sequence: CASSLVVQGNYEQYF.

The chain couples TRBV7-9 to TRBJ1-1; the match to TRBD1 covers 7 bases. The CDR3 is 15 amino acids. J was trimmed by 1 base and V by 4 bases; bases with no gene match: 6. The germline V gene encodes CDR1 SEHNR and CDR2 FQNEAQ (reference sequence). As DNA, the CDR3 is TGTGCCAGCAGCTACACCGGGACAGCGAACACTGAAGCTTTCTTT. Encoded protein: CASSYTGTANTEAFF.

Only a few counts were recorded for this clonotype. This chain connects TRBV3-1 to TRBJ1-1, with D perhaps TRBD1 (6 bases). Deletions cut 5 bases from V and 4 bases from J, with 14 bases between. The germline V gene has CDR1 LGHDT and CDR2 YNNKEL (reference sequence). This CDR3 contains 14 residues. CDR3 sequence: CASSTTGIGTEAFF. CDR3 DNA: TGTGCCAGCAGCACCACAGGGATAGGCACTGAAGCTTTCTTT.

J is TRBJ1-2 and V is TRBV11-2, with unresolved D. The germline V and J ends were trimmed by 7 bases and 3 bases, with 9 bases remaining between them. Germline V gene data show CDR1 as SGHAT and CDR2 as FQNNGV. CDR3 length equals 12 residues. CDR3 nucleotides: TGTGCCAGCACTCAAGAGCACTATGGCTACACCTTC. This gives the protein CASTQEHYGYTF.

The chain couples TRBV29-1 to TRBJ2-5; 8 bases line up with TRBD1. V gave up 5 bases and J gave up 1 base; unmatched junction bases: 9. The germline CDR1 and CDR2 sequences are SQVTM and ANQGSEA. This CDR3 is built from 15 residues. The chain's CDR3 is CSVLSWGQAQETQYF. The CDR3 bases are TGCAGCGTTTTGAGTTGGGGACAGGCCCAAGAGACCCAGTACTTC.